Listed below are T cell receptor beta chains from one sample, sequenced in a study of blood T cell repertoires in COVID-19. The method was immunoSEQ multiplex PCR; TCRdb's version includes in-frame clones alone and lacks a portion of them. The data contain roughly 43,000 clones, approximately 85% of them singletons. The specimen was peripheral blood. The origin of the receptors is a human donor in a cohort sampled during active COVID-19. The donor label of this sample is uncertain. CDR3s include the opening cysteine and the closing phenylalanine or tryptophan.

V | CDR3
TRBV7-6 | CASSRIGTSGGGMLNEQFF
TRBV30 | CAWARQGAYNEQFF
TRBV15 | CATSRDVTTNTEAFF
TRBV28 | CASSSLAGASYEQYF
TRBV2 | CASKKGLLFTKGEKLFF
TRBV29-1 | CSVQRYNEQFF
TRBV7-8 | CASSLGWVAGDNEQFF
TRBV6-1 | CASSELQGRNGELFF
TRBV12-3/TRBV12-4 | CASSRQGYEQYF
TRBV9 | CASSVFFGGAQYF
TRBV10-1 | CASTAGARNYGYTF
TRBV3-1/TRBV3-2 | CASSHRTNPRQGSGELFF
TRBV6-2/TRBV6-3 | CASSFRVPATEAFF
TRBV5-8 | CASSFPGQWGMNTEAFF
TRBV30 | CAWRREGENTEAFF
TRBV4-1 | CASSPGQANYEQYF
TRBV11-2 | CASSLAGGLFDEQFF
TRBV5-5 | CASSPAGGLYEQYF
TRBV30 | CAWSVSLRVSSPLHF
TRBV6-5 | CASNGGGGRVEKLFF
TRBV6-6 | CASRASNTEAFF
TRBV5-1 | CASSLDAGASTDTQYF
TRBV5-1 | CASSLGGTGVGRETQYF
TRBV10-3 | CAISDDRRYQPQHF
TRBV28 | CASSPPDRDYTDTQYF
TRBV5-1 | CASSLGTASYEQYF
TRBV12-5 | CASGLAWTGVDGYTF
TRBV9 | CASRGQGLNNEQFF
TRBV5-4 | CASSGGGRYSPLHF
TRBV6-1 | CASSEQGAYPGELFF